This TCR beta chain was observed in a study of T cell repertoires in cytomegalovirus infection. Study at large: From public TCR beta signatures came an indication of both CMV infection and matching HLA type. Study-wide results and limits: Adding up the frequency of public TCR beta families identified people who carried CMV plus the relevant HLA. Dominating the ex vivo response were TCR beta clonotypes that were CMV-specific and HLA-C-restricted.

The germline V gene encodes CDR1 MDHEN and CDR2 SYDVKM. This CDR3 contains 13 residues. V shed 5 bases, J shed 16 bases, and the junction held 9 bases outside the gene matches. Using its own MiXCR run on the reads, TCRdb lists one record per CDR3 protein. The sample shows approximately 170,000 distinct CDR3 sequences, around 15% of them seen only once. This clonotype has at least ten counts. The antigen remains unidentified. V and J are TRBV28 and TRBJ2-1, with TRBD2 identical over 12 bases. The receptor was derived from a human donor in good health (CMV status not recorded). Some clones in this sample may be carry-over from other donors' samples. The sequenced sample consisted of PBMCs. The CDR3 DNA sequence: TGTGCCAGCAGTGCATTGACTAGCGGGAGAAGATTCTTC. Amino acids: CASSALTSGRRFF.